These 3 T cell receptor beta chains were all obtained from the same sample, sequenced in a study of cytomegalovirus exposure and HLA in healthy donors. Both 60 Vbeta primers and 13 Jbeta primers went into the PCR. TCRdb's table, derived via immunoSEQ multiplex PCR, lists solely in-frame clones and lacks some. The sample includes under 200,000 clones, roughly 88% of them seen just once. Material for sequencing was PBMCs. Every receptor here comes from a man between 18 and 29 years old in good health and CMV-seropositive.

The chain combines TRBV19 with TRBJ2-7; 9 nucleotides align to TRBD2. The CDR3 is made up of 13 amino acids. Unmatched junction bases numbered 2, after V lost 5 bases and J lost 3 bases. The germline gives CDR1 LNHDA, CDR2 SQIVND (reference sequence). The CDR3 DNA follows: TGTGCCAGTAGTTTACTAGCGGGCTACGAGCAGTACTTC. Translating it yields CASSLLAGYEQYF. Filled out from reference TRBV19 and TRBJ2-7, the complete variable domain reads DGGITQSPKYLFRKEGQNVTLSCEQNLNHDAMYWYRQDPGQGLRLIYYSQIVNDFQKGDIAEGYSVSREKKESFPLTVTSAQKNPTAFYLCASSLLAGYEQYFGPGTRLTVT.

V and J are TRBV5-1 and TRBJ1-1, with D possibly TRBD1 on 6 matching bases. This CDR3 comprises 16 residues. V was pared by 0 bases and J by 5 bases, with 17 bases between. Germline V gene sequence: CDR1 SGHRS, CDR2 YFSETQ. The DNA for the CDR3 is TGCGCCAGCAGCTTGGCCAATGTACAGGGAGGGACTGAAGCTTTCTTT. This translates into CASSLANVQGGTEAFF.

The rearrangement joins TRBV30 to TRBJ2-3; 10 positions match TRBD1. V dropped 3 bases and J dropped 10; count of bases not matched to a gene: 16. The CDR3 runs to 16 residues. Germline CDR1 is GTSNPN and CDR2 is SVGIG (reference sequence). In DNA form, the CDR3 reads TGTGCCTGGAGAGGTGGACAGGGGGATCCCATGCGGGCGCAGTATTTT. It is translated as CAWRGGQGDPMRAQYF.